Listed here are 13 T cell receptor beta chains from one sample, sequenced in a study of T-cell reconstitution after alpha-beta-depleted transplantation in children. Preparation of the TCRbeta library involved a method that used unique molecular identifiers. TCRdb redid the calling of the PCR reads with MiXCR, one entry per CDR3 protein. The sample has about 640,000 distinct CDR3 sequences, around 17% seen once. The sequenced sample was PBMCs from the stem cell graft donor, obtained from the stem cell graft. These receptor sequences come from a human donor who donated a stem cell graft to a child with acute myeloid leukemia.

A remark on this clonotype: This sequence may be a read error, since a much larger clone differs from it by one base. The gene calls are TRBV7-2 and TRBJ2-3; no reliable D call. The CDR3 consists of 14 residues. Germline CDR1 reads SGHTA; CDR2 reads FQGNSA. CDR3 amino acids: CAGSLEWTQDTQYF. The CDR3 DNA reads TGTGCCGGCAGCTTAGAATGGACCCAAGATACGCAGTATTTT. Drawing the rest from reference TRBV7-2 and TRBJ2-3, the complete variable domain is GAGVSQSPSNKVTEKGKDVELRCDPISGHTALYWYRQSLGQGLEFLIYFQGNSAPDKSGLPSDRFSAERTGGSVSTLTIQRTQQEDSAVYLCAGSLEWTQDTQYFGPGTRLTVL.

This clonotype came up many times. CDR3 in DNA: TGTGCCACCCGGGGCGTATCGTTGACTCAGGGGCCAAACACCGGGGAGCTGTTTTTT. Protein sequence: CATRGVSLTQGPNTGELFF. The gene calls are TRBV7-6 and TRBJ2-2, with D possibly being TRBD1 (6 bases). The CDR3 covers 19 residues. Germline CDR1 and CDR2: SGHVS and FNYEAQ. V lost 10 bases, J lost 2 bases, and 29 bases lay in between. The whole variable domain, filled in from reference TRBV7-6 and TRBJ2-2, reads GAGVSQSPRYKVTKRGQDVALRCDPISGHVSLYWYRQALGQGPEFLTYFNYEAQQDKSGLPNDRFSAERPEGSISTLTIQRTEQRDSAMYRCATRGVSLTQGPNTGELFFGEGSRLTVL.

This chain links TRBV5-1 with TRBJ2-1, with D unresolved. Trimming cost V 4 bases and J 7 bases, with 24 bases left between them. This CDR3 is 17 amino acids long. CDR1 and CDR2 (germline): SGHRS, YFSETQ. This CDR3 reads CASSRPDSGESGNEQFF. CDR3 nucleotide sequence: TGCGCCAGCAGCAGACCCGATAGTGGGGAATCGGGTAATGAGCAGTTCTTC.

This clonotype was seen ten or more times. The V call is TRBV6-5, the J call TRBJ2-1; 10 bases are a match to TRBD2. Germline CDR1 is MNHEY and CDR2 is SVGAGI. This CDR3 region has 17 residues. The V segment lost 2 bases and the J segment 7 bases; nucleotides outside the gene matches: 11. Here the CDR3 DNA reads TGTGCCAGCAGTTACCTACTTAGCGGGGGGTTGGGGAATGAGCAGTTCTTC. Its protein product is CASSYLLSGGLGNEQFF.

This clonotype was counted many times. The genes are TRBV29-1 and TRBJ1-2, with TRBD1 matching 11 bases. V lost 6 bases, J lost 4 bases, and 4 bases stayed unmatched. The CDR3 has 13 residues. Per germline, CDR1 SQVTM and CDR2 ANQGSEA. The DNA for the CDR3 is TGCAGCGTCCGGGACAGGGGGTCCTATGGCTACACCTTC. It codes for CSVRDRGSYGYTF.

The table lists this clonotype with a few counts. This sequence joins TRBV5-1 and TRBJ2-2; the D gene is possibly TRBD2 (6 bases). V lost 7 bases to trimming and J lost 1 base, with 11 bases between them. Germline loops: CDR1 SGHRS, CDR2 YFSETQ. This CDR3 contains 14 residues. The DNA of the CDR3 is TGCGCCAGCCAACGACTAGGGAACACCGGGGAGCTGTTTTTT. Translated: CASQRLGNTGELFF.

This clonotype was counted a few times. The chain carries TRBV20-1 and TRBJ2-4; D assignment may be TRBD1 or TRBD2 (5 bases each). CDR1 is DFQATT, CDR2 SNEGSKA, per germline (reference sequence). Between the trimmed V and J ends, which lost 3 bases and 2 bases, there was a span of 20 bases. CDR3 length: 17 residues. This chain's CDR3 is CSASEHAGTGPKNIQYF. The CDR3 nucleotides read TGCAGTGCTAGCGAACATGCAGGGACGGGGCCCAAAAACATTCAGTACTTC.

This clonotype was counted only a few times. The chain combines TRBV15 with TRBJ2-3; 7 bases align to TRBD1. Germline trimming cut 1 base from V and 6 bases from J; bases unmatched to any gene: 4. Germline V gene data show CDR1 as LNHNV and CDR2 as YYDKDF (reference sequence). The CDR3 length is 14 residues. The CDR3 protein is CATSRVGGDDTQYF. DNA for the CDR3: TGTGCCACCAGCAGAGTAGGGGGCGACGATACGCAGTATTTT.

This clonotype came up many times. The chain uses TRBV7-2 and TRBJ1-6; D call uncertain. The CDR3 has 14 amino acids. V was clipped by 2 bases and J by 7 bases, with 9 bases between them. Germline CDR1 is SGHTA and CDR2 is FQGNSA. The CDR3 spells CASSLLGSNSPLHF. Here the CDR3 DNA reads TGTGCCAGCAGCTTACTCGGCTCGAATTCACCCCTCCACTTT. The complete variable domain, with remaining parts taken from reference TRBV7-2 and TRBJ1-6, reads GAGVSQSPSNKVTEKGKDVELRCDPISGHTALYWYRQSLGQGLEFLIYFQGNSAPDKSGLPSDRFSAERTGGSVSTLTIQRTQQEDSAVYLCASSLLGSNSPLHFGNGTRLTVT.

This clonotype showed up many times. The chain uses TRBV15 and TRBJ1-6; D not resolved. Germline loops: CDR1 LNHNV, CDR2 YYDKDF (reference sequence). There are 15 residues in the CDR3. The V and J ends lost 0 bases and 11 bases respectively, with 14 bases between them. The CDR3 reads CATSRDLGIETPLHF. Written as DNA, the CDR3 is TGTGCCACCAGCAGAGATTTAGGGATAGAGACACCCCTCCACTTT.

This clonotype was recorded many times. The CDR3 bases are TGTGCCAGCGGACTAGCGGGGGGCAACAATGAGCAGTTCTTC. This sequence encodes CASGLAGGNNEQFF. The genes are TRBV12-3 or TRBV12-4 and TRBJ2-1; TRBD2 matches 14 bases. This CDR3 comprises 14 residues. V gave up 8 bases and J gave up 5 bases; unmatched junction bases: 2.

There are many counts of this clonotype. The J gene is TRBJ2-3, the V gene TRBV5-6, with D possibly matching TRBD2 (5 bases). This CDR3 is built from 13 residues. Trimming shortened V by 4 bases and J by 4 bases, and 10 bases separated the two germline ends. Per the germline V gene, CDR1 is SGHDT and CDR2 is YYEEEE. The CDR3 coding sequence is TGTGCCAGCAGCGGACTCGGGGCAGATACGCAGTATTTT. Its protein product is CASSGLGADTQYF.

This clonotype showed up many times. The CDR3 spells CASTWTGDEQFF. CDR3 coding DNA: TGTGCCAGCACCTGGACCGGGGATGAGCAGTTCTTC. This chain links TRBV12-3 or TRBV12-4 with TRBJ2-1, with D possibly TRBD2 on 5 matching bases. The CDR3 is 12 amino acids. V was cut by 7 bases and J by 8 bases, with 12 bases left in between.